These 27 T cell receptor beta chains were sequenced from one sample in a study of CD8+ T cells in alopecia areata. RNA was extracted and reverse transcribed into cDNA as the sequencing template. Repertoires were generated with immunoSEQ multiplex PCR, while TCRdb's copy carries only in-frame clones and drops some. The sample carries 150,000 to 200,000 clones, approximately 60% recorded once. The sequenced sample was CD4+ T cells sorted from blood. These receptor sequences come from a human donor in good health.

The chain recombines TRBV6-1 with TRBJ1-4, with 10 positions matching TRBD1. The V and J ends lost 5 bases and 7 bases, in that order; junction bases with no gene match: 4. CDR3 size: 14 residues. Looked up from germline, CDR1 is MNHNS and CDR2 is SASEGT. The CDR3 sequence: CASSKDRGLEKLFF. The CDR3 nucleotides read TGTGCCAGCAGTAAAGACAGGGGGCTTGAAAAACTGTTTTTT.

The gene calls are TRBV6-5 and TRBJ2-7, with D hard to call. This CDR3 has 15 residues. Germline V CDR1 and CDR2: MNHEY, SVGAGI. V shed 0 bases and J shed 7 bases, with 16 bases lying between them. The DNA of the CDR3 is TGTGCCAGCAGTTACTCGCGGACGGCAATAGGGGAGCAGTACTTC. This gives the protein CASSYSRTAIGEQYF.

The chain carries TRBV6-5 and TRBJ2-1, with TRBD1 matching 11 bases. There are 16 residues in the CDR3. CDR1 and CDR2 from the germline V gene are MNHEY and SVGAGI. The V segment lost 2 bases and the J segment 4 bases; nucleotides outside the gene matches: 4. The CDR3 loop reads CASSYGGQGAYNEQFF. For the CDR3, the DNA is TGTGCCAGCAGTTACGGAGGACAGGGGGCGTACAATGAGCAGTTCTTC.

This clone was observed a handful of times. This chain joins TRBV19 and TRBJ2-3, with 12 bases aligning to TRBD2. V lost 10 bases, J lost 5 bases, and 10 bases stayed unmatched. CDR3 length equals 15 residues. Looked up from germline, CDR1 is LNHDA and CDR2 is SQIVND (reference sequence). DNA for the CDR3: TGTGCCACCTCGACTAGCGGGAGTGGTGGAGATACGCAGTATTTT. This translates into CATSTSGSGGDTQYF.

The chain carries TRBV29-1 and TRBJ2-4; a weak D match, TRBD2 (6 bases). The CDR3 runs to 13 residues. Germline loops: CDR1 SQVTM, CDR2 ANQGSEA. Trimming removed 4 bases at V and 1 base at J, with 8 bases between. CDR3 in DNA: TGCAGCGTTGCGGGGGTGGCCAAAAACATTCAGTACTTC. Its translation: CSVAGVAKNIQYF.

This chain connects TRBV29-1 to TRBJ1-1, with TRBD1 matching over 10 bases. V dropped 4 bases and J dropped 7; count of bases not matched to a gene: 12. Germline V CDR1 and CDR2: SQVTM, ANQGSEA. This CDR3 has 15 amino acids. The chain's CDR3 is CSVGGGQGIGGEAFF. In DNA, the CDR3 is TGCAGCGTTGGAGGGGGACAGGGGATTGGTGGTGAAGCTTTCTTT. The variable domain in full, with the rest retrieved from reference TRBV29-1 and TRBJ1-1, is SAVISQKPSRDICQRGTSLTIQCQVDSQVTMMFWYRQQPGQSLTLIATANQGSEATYESGFVIDKFPISRPNLTFSTLTVSNMSPEDSSIYLCSVGGGQGIGGEAFFGQGTRLTVV.

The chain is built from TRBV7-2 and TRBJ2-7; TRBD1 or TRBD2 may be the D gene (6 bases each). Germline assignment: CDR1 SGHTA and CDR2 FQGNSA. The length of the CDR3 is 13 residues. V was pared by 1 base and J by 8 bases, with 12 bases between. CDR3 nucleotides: TGTGCCAGCAGCTTAGGGGGGGCTGTTAAGCAGTACTTC. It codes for CASSLGGAVKQYF.

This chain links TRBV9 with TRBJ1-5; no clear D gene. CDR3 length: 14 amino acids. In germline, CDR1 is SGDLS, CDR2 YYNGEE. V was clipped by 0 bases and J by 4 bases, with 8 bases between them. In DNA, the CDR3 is TGTGCCAGCAGCGTAGCCGGCGCTAATCAGCCCCAGCATTTT. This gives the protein CASSVAGANQPQHF.

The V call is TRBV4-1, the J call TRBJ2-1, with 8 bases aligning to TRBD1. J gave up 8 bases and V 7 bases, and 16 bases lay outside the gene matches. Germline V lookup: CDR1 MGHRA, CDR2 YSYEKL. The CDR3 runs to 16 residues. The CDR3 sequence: CASTARPGQGSHEQFF. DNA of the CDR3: TGCGCCAGCACCGCAAGGCCCGGACAGGGCTCCCATGAGCAGTTCTTC.

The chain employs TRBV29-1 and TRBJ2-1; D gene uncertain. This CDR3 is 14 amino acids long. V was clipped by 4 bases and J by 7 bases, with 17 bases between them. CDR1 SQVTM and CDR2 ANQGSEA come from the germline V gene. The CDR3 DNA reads TGCAGCGTTGGAAGCCCCCTGGGCTTGAATGAGCAGTTCTTC. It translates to CSVGSPLGLNEQFF.

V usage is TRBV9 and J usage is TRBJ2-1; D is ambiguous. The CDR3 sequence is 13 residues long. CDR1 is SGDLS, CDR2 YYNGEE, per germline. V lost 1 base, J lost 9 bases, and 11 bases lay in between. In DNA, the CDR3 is TGTGCCAGCAGCGTACAGGAGAAAGGTGAGCAGTTCTTC. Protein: CASSVQEKGEQFF. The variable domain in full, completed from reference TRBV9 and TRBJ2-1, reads DSGVTQTPKHLITATGQRVTLRCSPRSGDLSVYWYQQSLDQGLQFLIQYYNGEERAKGNILERFSAQQFPDLHSELNLSSLELGDSALYFCASSVQEKGEQFFGPGTRLTVL.

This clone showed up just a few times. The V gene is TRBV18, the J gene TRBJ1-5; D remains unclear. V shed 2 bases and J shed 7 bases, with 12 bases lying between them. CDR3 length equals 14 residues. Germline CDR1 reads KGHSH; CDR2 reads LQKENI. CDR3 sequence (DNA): TGTGCCAGCTCACCAACGCAGGCCGGGCAGCCCCAGCATTTT. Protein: CASSPTQAGQPQHF.

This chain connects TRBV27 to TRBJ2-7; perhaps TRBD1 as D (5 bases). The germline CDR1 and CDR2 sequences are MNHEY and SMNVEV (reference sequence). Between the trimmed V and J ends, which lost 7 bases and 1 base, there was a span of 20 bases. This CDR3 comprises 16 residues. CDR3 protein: CASKLETAHSSYEQYF. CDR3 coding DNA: TGTGCCAGCAAACTGGAGACAGCCCATTCATCCTACGAGCAGTACTTC.

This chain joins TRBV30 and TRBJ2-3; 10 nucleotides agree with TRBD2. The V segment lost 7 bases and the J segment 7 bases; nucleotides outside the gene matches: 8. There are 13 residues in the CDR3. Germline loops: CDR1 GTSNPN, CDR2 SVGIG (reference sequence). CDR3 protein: CAFLAGEGYTQYF. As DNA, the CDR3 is TGTGCCTTTCTAGCGGGAGAAGGGTATACGCAGTATTTT.

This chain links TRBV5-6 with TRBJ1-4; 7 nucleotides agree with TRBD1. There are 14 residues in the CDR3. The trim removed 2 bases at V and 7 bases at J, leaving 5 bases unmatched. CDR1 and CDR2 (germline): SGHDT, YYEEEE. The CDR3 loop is CASSFEQGSEKLFF. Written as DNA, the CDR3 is TGTGCCAGCAGCTTCGAACAGGGGAGTGAAAAACTGTTTTTT.

CDR3 sequence (DNA): TGTGCCAGCAGCCAAGGAGGGGGGAGCTTTGGAAACACCATATATTTT. This translates into CASSQGGGSFGNTIYF. This sequence joins TRBV4-2 and TRBJ1-3, with D possibly being TRBD1 (6 bases). Germline V gene lookup returns CDR1 LGHNA and CDR2 YNFKEQ. This CDR3 is 16 amino acids long. V shed 1 base and J shed 3 bases, with 13 bases lying between them.

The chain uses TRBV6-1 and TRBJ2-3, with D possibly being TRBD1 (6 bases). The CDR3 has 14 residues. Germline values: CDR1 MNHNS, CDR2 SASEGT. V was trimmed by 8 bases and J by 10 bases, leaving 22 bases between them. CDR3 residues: CASASGHYTTAQYF. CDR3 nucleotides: TGTGCCAGCGCCTCGGGACATTATACGACTGCGCAGTATTTT.

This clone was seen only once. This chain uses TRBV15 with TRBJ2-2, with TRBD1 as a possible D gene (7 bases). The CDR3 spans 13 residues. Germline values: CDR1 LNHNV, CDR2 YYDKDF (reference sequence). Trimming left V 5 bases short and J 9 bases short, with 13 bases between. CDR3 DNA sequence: TGTGCCACCAGCGCCAGGGGGGTCAGGGAGCTGTTTTTT. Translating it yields CATSARGVRELFF. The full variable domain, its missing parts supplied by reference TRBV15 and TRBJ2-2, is DAMVIQNPRYQVTQFGKPVTLSCSQTLNHNVMYWYQQKSSQAPKLLFHYYDKDFNNEADTPDNFQSRRPNTSFCFLDIRSPGLGDTAMYLCATSARGVRELFFGEGSRLTVL.

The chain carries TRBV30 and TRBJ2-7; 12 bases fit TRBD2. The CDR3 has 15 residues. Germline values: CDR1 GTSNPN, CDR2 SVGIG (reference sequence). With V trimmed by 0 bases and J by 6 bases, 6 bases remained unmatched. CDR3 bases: TGTGCCTGGAGTGTACTGGCTAGCGGGAGGGGCGAGCAGTACTTC. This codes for CAWSVLASGRGEQYF. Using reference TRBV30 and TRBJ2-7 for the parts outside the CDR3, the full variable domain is SQTIHQWPATLVQPVGSPLSLECTVEGTSNPNLYWYRQAAGRGLQLLFYSVGIGQISSEVPQNLSASRPQDRQFILSSKKLLLSDSGFYLCAWSVLASGRGEQYFGPGTRLTVT.

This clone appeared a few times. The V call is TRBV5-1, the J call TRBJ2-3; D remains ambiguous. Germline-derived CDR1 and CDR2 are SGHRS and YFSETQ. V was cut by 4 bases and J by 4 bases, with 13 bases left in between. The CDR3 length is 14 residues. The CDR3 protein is CASSQGQAADTQYF. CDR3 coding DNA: TGCGCCAGCAGCCAAGGTCAGGCCGCAGATACGCAGTATTTT. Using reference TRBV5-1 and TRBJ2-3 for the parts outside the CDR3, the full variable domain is KAGVTQTPRYLIKTRGQQVTLSCSPISGHRSVSWYQQTPGQGLQFLFEYFSETQRNKGNFPGRFSGRQFSNSRSEMNVSTLELGDSALYLCASSQGQAADTQYFGPGTRLTVL.

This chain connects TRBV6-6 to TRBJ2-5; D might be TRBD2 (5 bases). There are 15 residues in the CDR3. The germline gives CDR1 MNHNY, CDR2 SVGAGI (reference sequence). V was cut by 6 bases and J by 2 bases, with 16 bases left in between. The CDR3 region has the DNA TGTGCCAGCAGCCATACGGGGTCGCTTCAAGAGACCCAGTACTTC. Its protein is CASSHTGSLQETQYF.

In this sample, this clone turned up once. This CDR3 is CATSRGPGTGDNEQYF. For the CDR3, the DNA is TGTGCCACCAGCAGAGGACCGGGGACAGGGGATAACGAGCAGTACTTC. The rearrangement links TRBV15 to TRBJ2-7; 10 bases agree with TRBD1. The CDR3 sequence is 16 residues long. Germline trimming cut 1 base from V and 5 bases from J; bases unmatched to any gene: 8. Germline loops: CDR1 LNHNV, CDR2 YYDKDF (reference sequence).

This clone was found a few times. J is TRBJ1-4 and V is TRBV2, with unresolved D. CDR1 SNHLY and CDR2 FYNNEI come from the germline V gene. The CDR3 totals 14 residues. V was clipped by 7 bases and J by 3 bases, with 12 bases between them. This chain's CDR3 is CASIREGANEKLFF. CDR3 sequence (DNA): TGTGCCAGCATTCGGGAAGGCGCTAATGAAAAACTGTTTTTT.

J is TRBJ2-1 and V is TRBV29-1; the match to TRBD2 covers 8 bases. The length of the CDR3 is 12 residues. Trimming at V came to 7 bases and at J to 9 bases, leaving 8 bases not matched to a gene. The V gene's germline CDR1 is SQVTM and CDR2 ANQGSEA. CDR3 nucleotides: TGCAGCGGGGGACTAGTTGCCGGTGAGCAGTTCTTC. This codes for CSGGLVAGEQFF.

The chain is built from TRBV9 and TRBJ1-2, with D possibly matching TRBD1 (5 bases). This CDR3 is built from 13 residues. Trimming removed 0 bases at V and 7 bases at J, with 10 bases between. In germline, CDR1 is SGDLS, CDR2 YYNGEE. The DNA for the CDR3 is TGTGCCAGCAGCGTAGTGGGGCGAGGTGGCTACACCTTC. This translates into CASSVVGRGGYTF.

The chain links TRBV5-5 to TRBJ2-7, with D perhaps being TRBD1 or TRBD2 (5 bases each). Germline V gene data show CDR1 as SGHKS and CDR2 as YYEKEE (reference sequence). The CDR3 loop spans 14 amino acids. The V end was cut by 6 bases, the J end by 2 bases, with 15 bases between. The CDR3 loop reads CASTPGGGTYEQYF. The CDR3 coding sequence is TGTGCCAGCACCCCGGGTGGGGGAACCTACGAGCAGTACTTC.

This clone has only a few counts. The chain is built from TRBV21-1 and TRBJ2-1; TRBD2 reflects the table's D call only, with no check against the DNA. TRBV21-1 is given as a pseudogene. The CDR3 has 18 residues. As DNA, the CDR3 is TGTGCCAGCAGCAAGGGACTAGCGGTAATACGGGACTACAATGAGCAGTTCTTC. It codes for CASSKGLAVIRDYNEQFF.